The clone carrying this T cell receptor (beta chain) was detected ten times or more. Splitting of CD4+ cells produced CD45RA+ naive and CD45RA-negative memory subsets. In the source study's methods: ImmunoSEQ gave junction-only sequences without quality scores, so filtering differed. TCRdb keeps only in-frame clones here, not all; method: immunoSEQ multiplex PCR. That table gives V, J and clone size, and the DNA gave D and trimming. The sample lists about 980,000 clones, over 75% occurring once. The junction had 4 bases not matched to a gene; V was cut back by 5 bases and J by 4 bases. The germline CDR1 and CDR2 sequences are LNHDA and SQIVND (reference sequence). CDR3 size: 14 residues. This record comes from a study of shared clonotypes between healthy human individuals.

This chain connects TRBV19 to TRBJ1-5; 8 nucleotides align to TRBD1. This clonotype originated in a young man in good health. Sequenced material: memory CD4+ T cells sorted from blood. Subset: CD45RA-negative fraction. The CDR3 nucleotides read TGTGCCAGTAGTCCCGGACAGGGTAATCAGCCCCAGCATTTT. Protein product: CASSPGQGNQPQHF.